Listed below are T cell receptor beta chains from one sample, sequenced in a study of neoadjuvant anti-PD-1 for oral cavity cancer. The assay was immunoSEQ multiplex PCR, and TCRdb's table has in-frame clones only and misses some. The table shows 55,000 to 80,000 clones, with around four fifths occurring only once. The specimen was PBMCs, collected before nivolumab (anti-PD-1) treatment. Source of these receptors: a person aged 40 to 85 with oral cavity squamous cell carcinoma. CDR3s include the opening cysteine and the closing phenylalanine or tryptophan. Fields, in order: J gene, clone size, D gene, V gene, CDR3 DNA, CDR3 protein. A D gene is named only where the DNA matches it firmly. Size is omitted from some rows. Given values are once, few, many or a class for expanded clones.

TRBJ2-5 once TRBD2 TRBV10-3 TGTGCCATCGAAGACCCGGGACTAGCTGAGACCCAGTACTTC CAIEDPGLAETQYF
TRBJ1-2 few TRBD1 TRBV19 TGTGCCAGTAGTATCCCGGGGACAGGGGGCGACTATGGCTACACCTTC CASSIPGTGGDYGYTF
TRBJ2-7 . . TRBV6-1 TGTGCCAGCAGCCGGACAGCTAGGTACTACGAGCAGTACTTC CASSRTARYYEQYF
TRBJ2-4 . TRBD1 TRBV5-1 TGCGCCAGCAGCCCTTCGACAGGGGCGGACATTCAGTACTTC CASSPSTGADIQYF
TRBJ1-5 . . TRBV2 TGTGCCTGTCGAAGCCATAGCAATCAGCCCCAGCATTTT CACRSHSNQPQHF
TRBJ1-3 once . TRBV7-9 TGTGCCAGCAGCTTACGTGGCACGGCCTCTGGAAACACCATATATTTT CASSLRGTASGNTIYF
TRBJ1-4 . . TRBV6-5 TGTGCCAGCAGGGGCGTGGCAACTAATGAAAAACTGTTTTTT CASRGVATNEKLFF
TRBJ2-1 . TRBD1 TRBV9 TGTGCCAGCAGCGTAGGTGCAGGGGGCTACAATGAGCAGTTCTTC CASSVGAGGYNEQFF
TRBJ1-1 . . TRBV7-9 TGTGCCAGCAGCTTCGGAGACACTGAAGCTTTCTTT CASSFGDTEAFF
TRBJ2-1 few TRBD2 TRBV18 TGTGCCAGCTCACCGGCGGGGGGCCTCACCTACAATGAGCAGTTCTTC CASSPAGGLTYNEQFF
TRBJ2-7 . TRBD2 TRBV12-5 TGTGCTAGTGGTTCCCCATCTGCGGGGGGTAACTACGAGCAGTACTTC CASGSPSAGGNYEQYF
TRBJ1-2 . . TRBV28 TGTGCCAGCAGAAGGACCCTCCGACGGAGAATCTATGGCTACACCTTC CASRRTLRRRIYGYTF
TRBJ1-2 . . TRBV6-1 TGTGCCAAAAAAAGGGACACCGACTATGGCTACACCTTC CAKKRDTDYGYTF
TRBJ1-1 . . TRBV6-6 TGTGCCAGCAGCTCACACACTGAAGCTTTCTTT CASSSHTEAFF
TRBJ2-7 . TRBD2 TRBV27 TGTGCCAGCAGTTTCCTAGCGGGAGACTACGAGCAGTACTTC CASSFLAGDYEQYF
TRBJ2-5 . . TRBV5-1 TGCGCCAGCAGCTTGGTCGATTATCAAGAGACCCAGTACTTC CASSLVDYQETQYF
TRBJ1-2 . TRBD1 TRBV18 TGTGCCAGCTCACCCGGGACAGGGACGTCCTCGGGAGGCTACACCTTC CASSPGTGTSSGGYTF
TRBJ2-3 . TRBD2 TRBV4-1 TGCGCCAGCAGCCAAGATCCTCGGGGGACTAGCGGACGGCGGGATACGCAGTATTTT CASSQDPRGTSGRRDTQYF
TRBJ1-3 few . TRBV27 TGTGCCAGCAGTCCTCCCACCAGGGCGGCTGGAAACACCATATATTTT CASSPPTRAAGNTIYF
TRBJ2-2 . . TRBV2 TGTGCCAGCAGCCCCCTCCGTCCTTCCGCCGGGGAGCTGTTTTTT CASSPLRPSAGELFF
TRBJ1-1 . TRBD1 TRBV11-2 TGTGCCAGCAGCATGACAGGGGGCCGAGTAACTGAAGCTTTCTTT CASSMTGGRVTEAFF
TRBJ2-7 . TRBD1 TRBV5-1 TGCGCCAGCAGCTTGGGGGGACAGAGCTCCTACGAGCAGTACTTC CASSLGGQSSYEQYF
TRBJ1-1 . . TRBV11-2 TGTGCCAGCAGCCCGACGAATATGAACACTGAAGCTTTCTTT CASSPTNMNTEAFF
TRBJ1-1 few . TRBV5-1 TGCGCCAGCAGCCCACGATATTCCGAACTGAACACTGAAGCTTTCTTT CASSPRYSELNTEAFF
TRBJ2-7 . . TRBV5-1 TGCGCCAGCAGCCGAAGGAGGTCCGGGACTCTCTCCTACGAGCAGTACTTC CASSRRRSGTLSYEQYF
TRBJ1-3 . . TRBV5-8 TGTGCCAGCAGCTTGGCCGTACGCAAGGGGCGCGGAAACACCATATATTTT CASSLAVRKGRGNTIYF
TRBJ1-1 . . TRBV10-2 TGCGCCAGCAGTGATCCAAGGGGCAGAACTGAAGCTTTCTTT CASSDPRGRTEAFF
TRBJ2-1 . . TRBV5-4 TGTGCCAGCAGCTTGGCACTAAACCCCTACAATGAGCAGTTCTTC CASSLALNPYNEQFF
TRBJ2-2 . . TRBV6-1 TGTGCCAGCATTAACATAGCGAACACCGGGGAGCTGTTTTTT CASINIANTGELFF
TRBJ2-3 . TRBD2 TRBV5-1 TGCGCCAGCAGCCAGGGACTAGCGGGAGTCGGATTTTCAGATACGCAGTATTTT CASSQGLAGVGFSDTQYF
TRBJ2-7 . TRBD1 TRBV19 TGTGCCAGTAGTATCCCCGGGACAGCCAGGCAGTACTTC CASSIPGTARQYF
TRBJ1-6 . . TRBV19 TGTGCCAGTAGGGAGGAGAGCTCCTATAATTCACCCCTCCACTTT CASREESSYNSPLHF
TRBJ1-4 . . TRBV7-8 TGTGCCAGCAGCTCGGAGAGGGACGAAAAACTGTTTTTT CASSSERDEKLFF
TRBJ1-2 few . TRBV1 TGCACCAGCAGCCAAGATTCTGGACATAACTATGGCTACACCTTC CTSSQDSGHNYGYTF
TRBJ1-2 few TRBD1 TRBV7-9 TGTGCCAGCAGCTCCGGGACAGGGGGTGTTATTTCGTATGGCTACACCTTC CASSSGTGGVISYGYTF
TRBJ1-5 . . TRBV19 TGTGCCAGTAGATACGGAGGCCCCGGCAATCAGCCCCAGCATTTT CASRYGGPGNQPQHF
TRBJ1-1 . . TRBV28 TGTGCCAGCAGTCGAGGATGGAACACTGAAGCTTTCTTT CASSRGWNTEAFF
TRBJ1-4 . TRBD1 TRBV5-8 TGTGCCAGCAGTCGGGGACAGGAAGCAACTAATGAAAAACTGTTTTTT CASSRGQEATNEKLFF
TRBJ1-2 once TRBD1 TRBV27 TGTGCCAGCAGTTTATGGCATACGGGACAGAAGAACTATGGCTACACCTTC CASSLWHTGQKNYGYTF
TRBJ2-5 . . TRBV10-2 TGCGCCAGCAGCAACAGCTACCAAGAGACCCAGTACTTC CASSNSYQETQYF
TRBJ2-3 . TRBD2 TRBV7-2 TGTGCCAGCAGCTCCAGACTAGCGGGAAGTACGCAGTATTTT CASSSRLAGSTQYF
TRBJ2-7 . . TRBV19 TGTGCCAGTACCCTAGCGACAGGGACCTCCTACGAGCAGTACTTC CASTLATGTSYEQYF
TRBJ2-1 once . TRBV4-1 TGCGCCAGCAGCCAAGCCGGGACTCGGTCCTACAATGAGCAGTTCTTC CASSQAGTRSYNEQFF
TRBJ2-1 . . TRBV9 TGTGCCAGCAGCGTAGTCCGTGGCGGATTTATGAATGAGCAGTTCTTC CASSVVRGGFMNEQFF
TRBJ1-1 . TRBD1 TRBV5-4 TGTGCCAGCAGCTTAGGGACAGAGTACACTGAAGCTTTCTTT CASSLGTEYTEAFF
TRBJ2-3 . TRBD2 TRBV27 TGTGCCAGCCCCCGAGCGGGACCAGATACGCAGTATTTT CASPRAGPDTQYF
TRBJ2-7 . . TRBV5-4 TGTGCCAGCAGCAGGGACGGCCCCTACGAGCAGTACTTC CASSRDGPYEQYF
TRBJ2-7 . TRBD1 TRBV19 TGTGCCAGTAGTCCCGGGGACAGGGTAGGGGAGCAGTACTTC CASSPGDRVGEQYF
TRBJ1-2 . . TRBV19 TGTGCCAGTAGTATTACAGTTCCTCGCTATGGCTACACCTTC CASSITVPRYGYTF
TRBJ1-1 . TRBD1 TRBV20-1 TGCAGTGCCCAGGGGGATCTGGGAGCTTTCTTT CSAQGDLGAFF
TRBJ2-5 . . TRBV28 TGTGCCAGCGGAGGGGACATCCAAGAGACCCAGTACTTC CASGGDIQETQYF
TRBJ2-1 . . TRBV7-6 TGTGCCAGCAGCGAACGGGTCGGGACGCCGGCCTACAATGAGCAGTTCTTC CASSERVGTPAYNEQFF
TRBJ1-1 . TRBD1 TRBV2 TGTGCCAGCAGGGGACAGGTTGAAGCTTTCTTT CASRGQVEAFF
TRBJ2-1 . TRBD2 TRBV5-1 TGCGCCAGCAGCTTACTAGCGGGGGTCCGGGGCAATGAGCAGTTCTTC CASSLLAGVRGNEQFF
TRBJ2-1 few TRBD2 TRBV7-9 TGTGCCAGCAGCTGGACTAGCGGGAGTTTTAGTGAGCAGTTCTTC CASSWTSGSFSEQFF